The 16 T cell receptor beta chains presented below share a single source sample, sequenced in a study of T cells after yellow fever vaccination. MiXCR was run by TCRdb on the 5' RACE reads, yielding one entry per CDR3 protein. Here the sample spans some 300,000 distinct CDR3 sequences, 8.5% to 10% being singletons. The source was CD4+ T cells sorted from PBMCs, collected 5 days after the yellow fever booster vaccination. The receptors shown here come from a man between 18 and 35 years old who received the YFV17D yellow fever vaccine.

This clonotype has just a few counts. This chain joins TRBV29-1 and TRBJ2-3; D perhaps matches TRBD1 (6 bases). The CDR3 contains 12 residues. Germline V gene lookup returns CDR1 SQVTM and CDR2 ANQGSEA. V was clipped by 7 bases and J by 11 bases, with 19 bases between them. CDR3 bases: TGCAGCGCTCCGATACCCGGGACACGGCAGTATTTT. Translated: CSAPIPGTRQYF.

As DNA, the CDR3 is TGCGCCAGCAGTGAGCGGACAGGGAACAATGAGCAGTTCTTC. Residues: CASSERTGNNEQFF. The chain has TRBV10-1 and TRBJ2-1, with 8 bases identical to TRBD1. V was pared by 2 bases and J by 5 bases, with 2 bases of the junction left unmatched. The CDR3 length is 14 residues. Germline CDR1 reads WNHNN; CDR2 reads SYGVQD (reference sequence).

This clonotype was observed a few times. The chain is built from TRBV7-2 and TRBJ2-3; D is possibly TRBD2 (6 bases). Germline lookup yields CDR1 SGHTA and CDR2 FQGNSA. The CDR3 has 15 residues. V lost 4 bases and J 3 bases, leaving 14 bases between the germline ends. The CDR3 loop is CASSSWRLATDTQYF. The CDR3, as DNA: TGTGCCAGCAGCTCCTGGCGGCTAGCGACAGATACGCAGTATTTT.

V usage is TRBV12-3 or TRBV12-4 and J usage is TRBJ1-2, with TRBD1 as a possible D gene (5 bases). The CDR3 extends over 13 amino acids. Trimming removed 3 bases from V and 3 bases from J, with 8 bases in between. CDR3 sequence: CASSLGVDYGYTF. CDR3 DNA: TGTGCCAGCAGTTTGGGGGTGGACTATGGCTACACCTTC.

This clonotype came up a few times. The chain couples TRBV30 to TRBJ2-5, with TRBD2 matching over 7 bases. This CDR3 has 13 amino acids. The germline V gene encodes CDR1 GTSNPN and CDR2 SVGIG (reference sequence). The J segment lost 12 bases and the V segment lost 0 bases, leaving 10 bases of the junction unmatched. In DNA form, the CDR3 reads TGTGCCTGGAGTGTCGTTAGCGGGTGGCGAGAGTACTTC. It specifies CAWSVVSGWREYF.

This clonotype came up a few times. The chain couples TRBV3-1 to TRBJ2-3, with no clear D. CDR1 and CDR2 from the germline V gene are LGHDT and YNNKEL (reference sequence). This CDR3 region has 12 residues. The V and J ends lost 0 bases and 5 bases respectively, with 3 bases between them. In nucleotides, the CDR3 is TGTGCCAGCAGCCAAGACGGAGATACGCAGTATTTT. This sequence encodes CASSQDGDTQYF.

This clonotype has only a few counts. The chain is built from TRBV29-1 and TRBJ2-3; possible D gene TRBD2, 6 bases. This CDR3 region has 15 residues. Germline V gives CDR1 SQVTM, CDR2 ANQGSEA. Trimming pared 4 bases from V and 0 bases from J, leaving 14 bases between. CDR3 protein: CSVARTSTSTDTQYF. The CDR3 DNA is TGCAGCGTTGCCCGAACTAGCACCAGCACAGATACGCAGTATTTT.

This clonotype has a handful of counts. The chain joins TRBV4-2 to TRBJ2-2; D remains unclear. The CDR3 is 15 residues long. Per the germline V gene, CDR1 is LGHNA and CDR2 is YNFKEQ. Trimming removed 0 bases from V and 5 bases from J, with 10 bases in between. The CDR3 here is CASSQDIMGTGELFF. The CDR3 DNA reads TGTGCCAGCAGCCAAGATATTATGGGGACCGGGGAGCTGTTTTTT.

The chain recombines TRBV28 with TRBJ2-5, with D tentatively TRBD1 (8 bases). Trimming took 8 bases from V and 3 from J, leaving 13 bases between them. This CDR3 has 13 amino acids. Germline assignment: CDR1 MDHEN and CDR2 SYDVKM. The CDR3 DNA follows: TGTGCCAGCTATACAGGGGGGGAAGAGACCCAGTACTTC. Its protein is CASYTGGEETQYF.

This clonotype was seen a handful of times. The rearrangement links TRBV6-5 to TRBJ1-2; 7 bases are a match to TRBD1. The germline V gene has CDR1 MNHEY and CDR2 SVGAGI. This CDR3 has 17 amino acids. V shed 7 bases, J shed 4 bases, and the junction held 18 bases outside the gene matches. The CDR3: CASTFRAPGTDSYGYTF. CDR3 DNA sequence: TGTGCCAGCACCTTCCGGGCACCCGGGACAGACAGCTATGGCTACACCTTC.

The chain uses TRBV6-2 or TRBV6-3 and TRBJ1-2; D may be TRBD1 (5 bases). V was pared by 7 bases and J by 4 bases, with 16 bases between. This CDR3 has 14 residues. Germline lookup yields CDR1 MNHEY and CDR2 SVGEGT. For the CDR3, the DNA is TGTGCCAGCAAGTACGGAAAGGGGTTCTATGGCTACACCTTC. Residues: CASKYGKGFYGYTF.

This clonotype was detected a few times. This chain's CDR3 is CASSPSGTESPYEKTQYF. CDR3 nucleotide sequence: TGTGCCAGCAGCCCAAGCGGGACAGAGAGTCCATACGAGAAGACCCAGTACTTC. The chain recombines TRBV7-6 with TRBJ2-5; tentatively, D is TRBD1 or TRBD2 (7 bases each). Germline V CDR1 and CDR2: SGHVS, FNYEAQ. There are 18 residues in the CDR3. V lost 5 bases and J lost 6, with 28 bases in between.

The V gene is TRBV30, the J gene TRBJ1-2; D possibly corresponds to TRBD1 (6 bases). V gave up 2 bases and J gave up 4 bases, with 11 bases separating them. This CDR3 region has 13 residues. Germline V gene sequence: CDR1 GTSNPN, CDR2 SVGIG (reference sequence). The CDR3 loop is CAWSIGGLYGYTF. The CDR3 coding sequence is TGTGCCTGGAGTATCGGGGGGCTCTATGGCTACACCTTC.

V gene TRBV7-9 combines with J gene TRBJ1-1, with 8 bases aligning to TRBD1. The CDR3 spans 14 residues. Germline CDR1 is SEHNR and CDR2 is FQNEAQ (reference sequence). V lost 7 bases and J lost 5; bases outside the gene matches: 9. The CDR3, as DNA: TGTGCCAGCATCAGGACAGGGAGTGCGACTGAAGCTTTCTTT. Translating gives CASIRTGSATEAFF.

This clonotype was counted only a few times. CDR3 bases: TGTGCCAGCAGTTACTCAGGACAGGGACTAGCTGAAGCTTTCTTT. It yields the protein CASSYSGQGLAEAFF. The gene calls are TRBV6-5 and TRBJ1-1; 8 bases are a match to TRBD1. J was trimmed by 6 bases and V by 0 bases; bases with no gene match: 6. There are 15 residues in the CDR3. The germline CDR1 and CDR2 sequences are MNHEY and SVGAGI.

The V gene is TRBV3-1, the J gene TRBJ2-1; D is unclear. V gave up 1 base and J gave up 9 bases, with 4 bases separating them. The germline V gene has CDR1 LGHDT and CDR2 YNNKEL (reference sequence). The length of the CDR3 is 11 residues. The CDR3 spells CASSQAAEQFF. In nucleotides, the CDR3 is TGTGCCAGCAGCCAAGCCGCTGAGCAGTTCTTC.